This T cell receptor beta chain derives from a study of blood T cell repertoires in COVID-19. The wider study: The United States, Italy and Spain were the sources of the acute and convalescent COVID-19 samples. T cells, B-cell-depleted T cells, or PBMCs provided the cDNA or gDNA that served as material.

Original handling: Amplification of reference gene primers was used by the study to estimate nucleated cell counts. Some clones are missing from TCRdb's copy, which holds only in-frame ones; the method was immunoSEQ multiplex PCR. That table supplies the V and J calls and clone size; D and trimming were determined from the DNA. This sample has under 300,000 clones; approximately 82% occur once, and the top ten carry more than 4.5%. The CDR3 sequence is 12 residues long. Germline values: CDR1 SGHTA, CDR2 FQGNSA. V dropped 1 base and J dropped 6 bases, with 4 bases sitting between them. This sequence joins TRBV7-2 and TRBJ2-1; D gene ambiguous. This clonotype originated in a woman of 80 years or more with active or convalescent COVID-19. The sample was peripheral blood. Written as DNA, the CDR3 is TGTGCCAGCAGCTTAGTCCTCAATGAGCAGTTCTTC. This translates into CASSLVLNEQFF.